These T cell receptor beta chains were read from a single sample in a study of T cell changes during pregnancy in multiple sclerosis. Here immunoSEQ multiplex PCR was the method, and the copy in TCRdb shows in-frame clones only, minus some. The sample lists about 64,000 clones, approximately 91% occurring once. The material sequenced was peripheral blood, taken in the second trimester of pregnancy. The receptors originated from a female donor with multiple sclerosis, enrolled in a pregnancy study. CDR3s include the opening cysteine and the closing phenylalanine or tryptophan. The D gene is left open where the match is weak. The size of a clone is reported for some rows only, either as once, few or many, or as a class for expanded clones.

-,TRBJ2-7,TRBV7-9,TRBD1,CASSLALRTGDYEQYF,TGTGCCAGCAGCTTAGCTTTGAGGACAGGGGACTACGAGCAGTACTTC
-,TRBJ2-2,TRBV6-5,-,CASSYPVNTGELFF,TGTGCCAGCAGTTACCCAGTGAACACCGGGGAGCTGTTTTTT
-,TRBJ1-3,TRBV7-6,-,CASSGRGAAGNTIYF,TGTGCCAGCAGCGGGCGGGGGGCGGCCGGAAACACCATATATTTT
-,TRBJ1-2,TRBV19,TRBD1,CASSATPGQGDYGYTF,TGTGCCAGTAGTGCCACGCCGGGACAGGGGGACTATGGCTACACCTTC
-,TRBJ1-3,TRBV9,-,CASSVHSGNTIYF,TGTGCCAGCAGCGTACACTCTGGAAACACCATATATTTT
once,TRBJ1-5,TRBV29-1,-,CSVEDTLRGQPQHF,TGCAGCGTTGAAGATACCTTACGAGGGCAGCCCCAGCATTTT
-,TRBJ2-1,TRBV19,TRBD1,CASNGRGTALNEQFF,TGTGCCAGTAACGGAAGAGGGACAGCCCTCAATGAGCAGTTCTTC
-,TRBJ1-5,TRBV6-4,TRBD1,CASEIRDRDNQPQHF,TGTGCCAGCGAGATCCGGGACAGGGACAATCAGCCCCAGCATTTT
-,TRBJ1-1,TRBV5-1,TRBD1,CASSPTGSNTEAFF,TGCGCCAGCAGCCCGACAGGGTCGAACACTGAAGCTTTCTTT
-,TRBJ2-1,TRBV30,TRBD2,CAWSVTGGDGEQFF,TGTGCCTGGAGTGTGACCGGGGGGGATGGTGAGCAGTTCTTC
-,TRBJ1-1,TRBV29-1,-,CSVESRANTEAFF,TGCAGCGTTGAATCGCGGGCGAACACTGAAGCTTTCTTT
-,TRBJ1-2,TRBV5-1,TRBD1,CASSYVTGGRGYTF,TGCGCCAGCAGCTATGTGACAGGGGGTCGGGGCTACACCTTC
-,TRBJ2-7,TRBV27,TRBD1,CASSIRGVGTGFYEQYF,TGTGCCAGCAGTATCAGGGGGGTAGGGACAGGGTTTTACGAGCAGTACTTC
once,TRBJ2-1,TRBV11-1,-,CASSLRFKVPSTDNEQFF,TGTGCCAGCAGCTTGAGGTTTAAGGTGCCTAGCACTGACAATGAGCAGTTCTTC
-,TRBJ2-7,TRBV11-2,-,CASSLGRGPSYEQYF,TGTGCCAGCAGCTTAGGCAGGGGCCCATCCTACGAGCAGTACTTC
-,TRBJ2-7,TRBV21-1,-,CASRYYEQYF,TGTGCCAGCAGGTATTACGAGCAGTACTTC
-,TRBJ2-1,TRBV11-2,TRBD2,CASSSGTYDEQFF,TGTGCCAGCAGCAGCGGGACTTACGATGAGCAGTTCTTC
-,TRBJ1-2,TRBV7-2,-,CASSLEGVKGATF,TGTGCCAGCAGCTTAGAGGGCGTTAAGGGAGCCACCTTC
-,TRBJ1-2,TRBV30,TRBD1,CAWSVSPGQNYGYTF,TGTGCCTGGAGTGTATCTCCGGGACAGAACTATGGCTACACCTTC
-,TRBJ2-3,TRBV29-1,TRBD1,CSVEGLGQVGTDTQYF,TGCAGCGTTGAAGGCCTCGGACAGGTGGGGACAGATACGCAGTATTTT
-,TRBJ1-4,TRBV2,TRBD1,CAGSGTDYNEKLFF,TGTGCCGGTTCGGGGACAGACTATAATGAAAAACTGTTTTTT
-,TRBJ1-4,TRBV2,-,CASLGTYRSATNEKLFF,TGTGCCAGCCTTGGGACTTATCGAAGCGCAACTAATGAAAAACTGTTTTTT
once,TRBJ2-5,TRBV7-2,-,CASSLTRETQYF,TGTGCCAGCAGCCTAACCCGGGAGACCCAGTACTTC
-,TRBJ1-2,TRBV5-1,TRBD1,CASSLGQGYYGYTF,TGCGCCAGCAGCTTGGGACAGGGGTACTATGGCTACACCTTC
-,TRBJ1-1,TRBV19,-,CASSVRTVFTEAFF,TGTGCCAGTAGTGTTCGGACAGTATTCACTGAAGCTTTCTTT
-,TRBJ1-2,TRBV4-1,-,CASSHPRRGTSYGYTF,TGCGCCAGCAGCCACCCACGAAGGGGGACGTCCTATGGCTACACCTTC
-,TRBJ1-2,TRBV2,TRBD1,CASVDRVAGYTF,TGTGCCAGCGTTGACAGGGTGGCTGGCTACACCTTC
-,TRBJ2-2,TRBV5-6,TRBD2,CASSSGTSGGGGELFF,TGTGCCAGCAGTTCCGGGACTAGCGGGGGAGGCGGGGAGCTGTTTTTT
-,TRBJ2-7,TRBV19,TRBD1,CASSSTGGESYEQYF,TGTGCCAGTAGTAGCACAGGGGGCGAAAGCTACGAGCAGTACTTC
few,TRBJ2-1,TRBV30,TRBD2,CAWSVQLAVYNEQFF,TGTGCCTGGAGTGTACAACTAGCGGTCTACAATGAGCAGTTCTTC
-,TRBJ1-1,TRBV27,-,CASSLNMNTEAFF,TGTGCCAGCAGTTTAAACATGAACACTGAAGCTTTCTTT
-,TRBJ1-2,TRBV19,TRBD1,CASSTLPRTGDGYTF,TGTGCCAGTAGTACCCTCCCCCGCACAGGGGATGGCTACACCTTC
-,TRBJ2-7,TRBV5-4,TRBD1,CASSYSGTGSYEQYF,TGTGCCAGCAGTTATTCCGGGACAGGGAGCTACGAGCAGTACTTC
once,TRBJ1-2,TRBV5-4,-,CASSPDSWRNYGYTF,TGTGCCAGCAGCCCCGACAGCTGGCGTAACTATGGCTACACCTTC
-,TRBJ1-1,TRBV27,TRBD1,CASRGQGYTEAFF,TGTGCCAGCAGGGGACAGGGGTATACTGAAGCTTTCTTT
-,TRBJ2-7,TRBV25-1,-,CASSKHRGGIWDEQYF,TGTGCCAGCAGTAAGCACAGGGGCGGGATATGGGACGAGCAGTACTTC
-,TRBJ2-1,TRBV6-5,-,CASSTYTGTDNEQFF,TGTGCCAGCAGTACTTACACCGGGACTGACAATGAGCAGTTCTTC
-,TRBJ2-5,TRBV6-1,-,CASSLLAGETQYF,TGTGCCAGCAGCCTCCTAGCCGGGGAGACCCAGTACTTC
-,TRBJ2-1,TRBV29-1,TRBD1,CSVQDRGATFSYNEQFF,TGCAGCGTTCAGGACAGGGGGGCCACCTTCTCCTACAATGAGCAGTTCTTC
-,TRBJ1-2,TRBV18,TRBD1,CASSPGTDNYGYTF,TGTGCCAGCTCACCAGGGACAGATAACTATGGCTACACCTTC
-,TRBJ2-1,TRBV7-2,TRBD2,CASSFDYLAGGEQFF,TGTGCCAGCAGCTTCGACTACCTAGCGGGGGGTGAGCAGTTCTTC
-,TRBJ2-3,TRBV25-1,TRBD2,CASSKTSGGADTQYF,TGTGCCAGCAGTAAGACTAGCGGGGGGGCAGATACGCAGTATTTT
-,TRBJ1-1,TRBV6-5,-,CASSYLQVWKAFF,TGTGCCAGCAGTTACTTACAGGTGTGGAAAGCTTTCTTT
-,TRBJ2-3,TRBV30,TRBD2,CAWSVAGLWTQYF,TGTGCCTGGAGTGTAGCGGGGTTGTGGACGCAGTATTTT
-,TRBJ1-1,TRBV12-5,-,CASGRRVNTEAFF,TGTGCTAGTGGGCGACGGGTGAACACTGAAGCTTTCTTT
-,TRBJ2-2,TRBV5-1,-,CASSSGQNTGELFF,TGCGCCAGCAGCTCCGGACAGAACACCGGGGAGCTGTTTTTT
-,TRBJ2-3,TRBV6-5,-,CASSPGAETDTQYF,TGTGCCAGCAGCCCAGGGGCAGAGACAGATACGCAGTATTTT
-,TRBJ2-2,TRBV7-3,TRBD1,CASSLDRQGGELFF,TGTGCCAGCAGCTTGGACAGGCAAGGCGGGGAGCTGTTTTTT
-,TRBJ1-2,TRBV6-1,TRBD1,CASSEARGQGPGYTF,TGTGCCAGCAGTGAAGCGCGGGGACAGGGGCCTGGCTACACCTTC
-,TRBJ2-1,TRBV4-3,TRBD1,CASSQDTRDRGAYNEQFF,TGCGCCAGCAGCCAAGATACGAGGGACAGGGGTGCCTACAATGAGCAGTTCTTC
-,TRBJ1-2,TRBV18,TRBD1,CASSVDREAYGYTF,TGTGCCAGCTCAGTCGACAGGGAAGCCTATGGCTACACCTTC
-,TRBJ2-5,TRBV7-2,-,CASSPSGYQETQYF,TGTGCCAGCAGCCCATCCGGGTACCAAGAGACCCAGTACTTC
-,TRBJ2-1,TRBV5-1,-,CASSSPSLIGTEQFF,TGCGCCAGCAGCTCCCCAAGCCTGATCGGGACAGAGCAGTTCTTC